Below are 30 T cell receptor beta chains sequenced from a single sample in a study of T cell changes during pregnancy in multiple sclerosis. Here immunoSEQ multiplex PCR was the method, and the copy in TCRdb shows in-frame clones only, minus some. The sample carries 60,000 to 85,000 clones, 92% recorded once. This sample comprised peripheral blood, obtained in the second trimester of pregnancy. The receptors originated from a female donor in good health, enrolled as a control in a pregnancy study.

The chain combines TRBV5-5 with TRBJ1-3, with D tentatively TRBD1 (5 bases). Germline V gene sequence: CDR1 SGHKS, CDR2 YYEKEE (reference sequence). V was shortened by 2 bases and J by 7 bases, with 13 bases between the two germline ends. CDR3 length equals 14 residues. CDR3 region: CASSFFDSRNTIYF. For the CDR3, the DNA is TGTGCCAGCAGCTTCTTCGACAGTAGGAACACCATATATTTT. Full variable domain (remainder filled in from reference TRBV5-5 and TRBJ1-3): DAGVTQSPTHLIKTRGQQVTLRCSPISGHKSVSWYQQVLGQGPQFIFQYYEKEERGRGNFPDRFSARQFPNYSSELNVNALLLGDSALYLCASSFFDSRNTIYFGEGSWLTVV.

In this sample, this clone turned up a few times. J is TRBJ1-5 and V is TRBV6-1; a possible D gene is TRBD1 (6 bases). The germline gives CDR1 MNHNS, CDR2 SASEGT. CDR3 length: 14 amino acids. Trimming left V 4 bases short and J 6 bases short, with 13 bases between. Here the CDR3 reads CASSGIQGSQPQHF. The CDR3 DNA sequence: TGTGCCAGCAGTGGAATACAGGGTTCTCAGCCCCAGCATTTT.

V gene TRBV19 combines with J gene TRBJ2-1, with 8 bases fitting TRBD1. CDR3 length equals 15 residues. Unmatched junction bases numbered 12, after V lost 7 bases and J lost 7 bases. In germline, CDR1 is LNHDA, CDR2 SQIVND (reference sequence). CDR3 sequence (DNA): TGTGCCAGTACGGGCGCAGGGGGCGCCGGGAATGAGCAGTTCTTC. Translation gives CASTGAGGAGNEQFF.

J is TRBJ1-5 and V is TRBV2, with D hard to call. This CDR3 is built from 13 residues. V was clipped by 6 bases and J by 4 bases, with 10 bases between them. Germline lookup yields CDR1 SNHLY and CDR2 FYNNEI. CDR3 in amino acids: CASRRDFNQPQHF. The CDR3 DNA is TGTGCCAGCAGGCGGGATTTTAATCAGCCCCAGCATTTT.

This chain connects TRBV7-2 to TRBJ1-2; D remains ambiguous. V lost 1 base, J lost 8 bases, and 14 bases lay in between. The CDR3 totals 14 residues. Per the germline V gene, CDR1 is SGHTA and CDR2 is FQGNSA. This chain's CDR3 is CASSLVRGAKGYTF. The CDR3 DNA reads as TGTGCCAGCAGCTTAGTGCGGGGAGCCAAAGGCTACACCTTC.

The J gene is TRBJ2-7, the V gene TRBV4-1, with 7 positions matching TRBD1. V lost 4 bases and J lost 4; bases outside the gene matches: 13. From germline, CDR1 is MGHRA and CDR2 YSYEKL. The CDR3 is 16 residues long. CDR3 nucleotides: TGCGCCAGCAGCCTCCGGGAAGGGGGCAGGCTATACGAGCAGTACTTC. Amino acids: CASSLREGGRLYEQYF.

The rearrangement uses TRBV10-3 and TRBJ2-3; 12 nucleotides match TRBD1. This CDR3 is 13 amino acids long. The ends lost 10 bases at V and 4 bases at J; junction bases unmatched: 3. In germline, CDR1 is ENHRY, CDR2 SYGVKD. As DNA, the CDR3 is TGTGCCAGGGGACAGGGGGCCGCAGATACGCAGTATTTT. It specifies CARGQGAADTQYF.

The CDR3, as DNA: TGTGCCAGCAGCGTAGGGCTAGCGGGGGGGCCGAGCTCCTACAATGAGCAGTTCTTC. Its protein is CASSVGLAGGPSSYNEQFF. The chain recombines TRBV9 with TRBJ2-1; 12 bases match TRBD2. The CDR3 has 19 amino acids. Germline V gene lookup returns CDR1 SGDLS and CDR2 YYNGEE. The trim removed 0 bases at V and 0 bases at J, leaving 7 bases unmatched.

The chain couples TRBV7-9 to TRBJ2-3; D possibly corresponds to TRBD1 (6 bases). The CDR3 extends over 11 amino acids. Germline-derived CDR1 and CDR2 are SEHNR and FQNEAQ (reference sequence). V lost 5 bases to trimming and J lost 6 bases, with 6 bases between them. CDR3 residues: CASSQGDTQYF. CDR3 in DNA: TGTGCCAGCAGCCAGGGGGATACGCAGTATTTT. The full variable domain, completed using reference TRBV7-9 and TRBJ2-3, is DTGVSQNPRHKITKRGQNVTFRCDPISEHNRLYWYRQTLGQGPEFLTYFQNEAQLEKSRLLSDRFSAERPKGSFSTLEIQRTEQGDSAMYLCASSQGDTQYFGPGTRLTVL.

The chain uses TRBV15 and TRBJ2-7, with D maybe TRBD2 (5 bases). Trimming pared 1 base from V and 0 bases from J, leaving 10 bases between. The V gene's germline CDR1 is LNHNV and CDR2 YYDKDF (reference sequence). The CDR3 runs 15 residues. The CDR3 bases are TGTGCCACCAGCAGAGCTGAGGACTCCTCCTACGAGCAGTACTTC. Protein: CATSRAEDSSYEQYF.

The rearrangement uses TRBV30 and TRBJ1-3; D call uncertain. The V and J ends lost 3 bases and 0 bases respectively, with 9 bases between them. From germline, CDR1 is GTSNPN and CDR2 SVGIG (reference sequence). The CDR3 has 14 residues. This CDR3 reads CAWRVDYSGNTIYF. For the CDR3, the DNA is TGTGCCTGGAGAGTGGACTACTCTGGAAACACCATATATTTT.

This chain links TRBV7-9 with TRBJ2-7, with 11 positions matching TRBD2. The germline V gene encodes CDR1 SEHNR and CDR2 FQNEAQ (reference sequence). The V segment lost 6 bases and the J segment 2 bases; nucleotides outside the gene matches: 9. The CDR3 contains 16 residues. The CDR3 nucleotides are TGTGCCAGCAGTTCTTTACTAGCGGGAGCTCCCTACGAGCAGTACTTC. The encoded protein is CASSSLLAGAPYEQYF.

V usage is TRBV7-3 and J usage is TRBJ2-3, with D perhaps matching TRBD2 (5 bases). V lost 1 base, J lost 2 bases, and 13 bases lay in between. The germline CDR1 and CDR2 sequences are SGHTA and FQGTGA. CDR3 length: 16 amino acids. The CDR3 DNA follows: TGTGCCAGCAGCTTAAGTGGGAGTCCGCTCACAGATACGCAGTATTTT. Its protein product is CASSLSGSPLTDTQYF.

V gene TRBV18 combines with J gene TRBJ2-7; 11 bases fit TRBD1. The germline CDR1 and CDR2 sequences are KGHSH and LQKENI. This CDR3 is 15 amino acids long. V trimming: 5 bases; J trimming: 0 bases; junction bases outside the gene matches: 3. The CDR3 region has the DNA TGTGCCAGCTCAGGACAGGGGGCTACCTCCTACGAGCAGTACTTC. Translated, it gives CASSGQGATSYEQYF.

The chain links TRBV27 to TRBJ1-2; D unclear. Germline CDR1 is MNHEY and CDR2 is SMNVEV (reference sequence). This CDR3 has 13 residues. V was pared by 2 bases and J by 0 bases, with 4 bases between. For the CDR3, the DNA is TGTGCCAGCAGTTTAGGGCCTAACTATGGCTACACCTTC. This sequence encodes CASSLGPNYGYTF.

This chain connects TRBV28 to TRBJ1-1; D gene uncertain. This CDR3 region has 16 residues. Trimming pared 3 bases from V and 1 base from J, leaving 15 bases between. CDR1 and CDR2 (germline): MDHEN, SYDVKM. DNA for the CDR3: TGTGCCAGCAGTTTTCCCGGTGTAGGAGGGAACACTGAAGCTTTCTTT. Residues: CASSFPGVGGNTEAFF.

The rearrangement links TRBV11-2 to TRBJ2-1, with 13 bases matching TRBD2. V lost 5 bases, J lost 9 bases, and 7 bases stayed unmatched. CDR1 and CDR2 (germline): SGHAT, FQNNGV. This CDR3 contains 15 residues. Here the CDR3 DNA reads TGTGCCAGCAGCCTTACTAGCGGGAGGGCAGGTGAGCAGTTCTTC. Its translation: CASSLTSGRAGEQFF.

This chain joins TRBV7-9 and TRBJ2-3, with D maybe TRBD2 (7 bases). With 0 bases removed from V and 3 bases from J, the gap between germline ends came to 13 bases. Germline V gene lookup returns CDR1 SEHNR and CDR2 FQNEAQ (reference sequence). There are 16 residues in the CDR3. CDR3 bases: TGTGCCAGCAGCTTAGCGGGGGGGCCGGGGACAGATACGCAGTATTTT. Protein sequence: CASSLAGGPGTDTQYF.

The rearrangement links TRBV28 to TRBJ2-7, with 7 bases identical to TRBD1. The length of the CDR3 is 15 residues. V lost 5 bases to trimming and J lost 0 bases; unmatched junction nucleotides: 7. The germline gives CDR1 MDHEN, CDR2 SYDVKM. As DNA, the CDR3 is TGTGCCAGCAGTATACCGACAGGGCCCTCCTACGAGCAGTACTTC. Translation gives CASSIPTGPSYEQYF.

V is TRBV25-1 and J is TRBJ1-4; 7 nucleotides agree with TRBD1. Germline CDR1 reads MGHDK; CDR2 reads SYGVNS. V lost 8 bases and J lost 7; bases outside the gene matches: 7. This CDR3 is 13 amino acids long. CDR3 in DNA: TGTGCCAGCTCACAGGGGCGGGGTGAAAAACTGTTTTTT. Translation: CASSQGRGEKLFF.

CDR3 in DNA: TGTGCCAGCAGTTTAAGCCTCGGAGTGGATGGCTACACCTTC. This encodes CASSLSLGVDGYTF. V gene TRBV27 combines with J gene TRBJ1-2; D is unclear. The length of the CDR3 is 14 residues. Germline CDR1 reads MNHEY; CDR2 reads SMNVEV (reference sequence). V lost 2 bases to trimming and J lost 6 bases, with 13 bases between them.

This clone was detected only a few times. The chain uses TRBV7-2 and TRBJ2-1; weak D call: TRBD2 (6 bases). Germline V gene lookup returns CDR1 SGHTA and CDR2 FQGNSA. Trimming took 5 bases from V and 1 from J, leaving 15 bases between them. The CDR3 runs to 16 residues. DNA of the CDR3: TGTGCCAGCAGCGTTGGAGGGAGTGCGTCCTACAATGAGCAGTTCTTC. It specifies CASSVGGSASYNEQFF.

The genes are TRBV6-1 and TRBJ1-2; D possibly corresponds to TRBD1 (6 bases). Germline V lookup: CDR1 MNHNS, CDR2 SASEGT. The CDR3 sequence is 14 residues long. The ends were cut back, 11 bases at V and 5 bases at J, with 21 bases in the middle. CDR3 bases: TGTGCCTTCCAGGGAAGCAGGGGAAGATATGGCTACACCTTC. Residues: CAFQGSRGRYGYTF.

This rearrangement joins TRBV30 to TRBJ2-3; D possibly corresponds to TRBD1 (6 bases). The CDR3 is 17 residues long. Per germline, CDR1 GTSNPN and CDR2 SVGIG (reference sequence). Trimming took 4 bases from V and 2 from J, leaving 22 bases between them. This chain's CDR3 is CAWKQGDTDFYTDTQYF. CDR3 in DNA: TGTGCCTGGAAACAAGGGGACACGGATTTCTACACAGATACGCAGTATTTT.

The V call is TRBV2, the J call TRBJ2-1; 16 bases match TRBD2. The CDR3 is 20 amino acids. Germline V lookup: CDR1 SNHLY, CDR2 FYNNEI. The junction had 9 bases not matched to a gene; V was cut back by 2 bases and J by 2 bases. The CDR3 sequence is CASSESWGLAGGIPYNEQFF. The CDR3 DNA follows: TGTGCCAGCAGTGAATCTTGGGGACTAGCGGGAGGGATCCCCTACAATGAGCAGTTCTTC.

This clone was counted a single time. CDR3 sequence reads: CASRGGRARSDTQYF. As DNA, the CDR3 is TGTGCCAGCCGAGGAGGGAGGGCCCGGTCCGATACGCAGTATTTT. This chain uses TRBV13 with TRBJ2-3; 7 bases agree with TRBD2. CDR3 length equals 15 residues. The germline CDR1 and CDR2 sequences are PRHDT and FYEKMQ (reference sequence). The J segment lost 6 bases and the V segment lost 8 bases, leaving 14 bases of the junction unmatched.

The rearrangement joins TRBV28 to TRBJ2-7; no reliable D call. From germline, CDR1 is MDHEN and CDR2 SYDVKM. The CDR3 runs to 13 residues. Trimming removed 5 bases from V and 2 bases from J, with 10 bases in between. This chain's CDR3 is CASSAPGAYEQYF. In DNA, the CDR3 is TGTGCCAGCAGTGCCCCCGGAGCCTACGAGCAGTACTTC. The whole variable domain, filled in from reference TRBV28 and TRBJ2-7, reads DVKVTQSSRYLVKRTGEKVFLECVQDMDHENMFWYRQDPGLGLRLIYFSYDVKMKEKGDIPEGYSVSREKKERFSLILESASTNQTSMYLCASSAPGAYEQYFGPGTRLTVT.

A single count supports this clone. The V gene is TRBV2, the J gene TRBJ1-2; D may be TRBD1 (5 bases). The germline gives CDR1 SNHLY, CDR2 FYNNEI. There are 14 residues in the CDR3. V gave up 0 bases and J gave up 7 bases, with 12 bases separating them. CDR3 residues: CASSEALAGSGYTF. The CDR3, as DNA: TGTGCCAGCAGTGAAGCGCTTGCAGGGTCTGGCTACACCTTC.

This chain's CDR3 is CASTADTQYF. Here the CDR3 DNA reads TGTGCCAGCACGGCAGATACGCAGTATTTT. The J gene is TRBJ2-3, the V gene TRBV2; D ambiguous. The CDR3 contains 10 residues. Trimming stripped 7 bases from V and 4 bases from J, with 3 bases between. The germline gives CDR1 SNHLY, CDR2 FYNNEI.

The J gene is TRBJ1-5, the V gene TRBV6-4; D is unclear. The V and J ends lost 2 bases and 4 bases respectively, with 18 bases between them. This CDR3 is 17 amino acids long. Per germline, CDR1 MRHNA and CDR2 SNTAGT. CDR3 sequence (DNA): TGTGCCAGCAGTGACCCATATACAGTCAACACAAATCAGCCCCAGCATTTT. Its translation is CASSDPYTVNTNQPQHF.